This TCR beta chain comes out of a study of blood T cell repertoires in COVID-19. Germline loops: CDR1 SGHRS, CDR2 YFSETQ. Trimming pared 4 bases from V and 4 bases from J, leaving 7 bases between. The CDR3 is 12 amino acids. In the authors' methods: Reference gene primer amplification gave estimated nucleated cell counts. Data came from immunoSEQ multiplex PCR; TCRdb stores just in-frame clones and leaves some out. V and J calls and clone size are given by that table; D and trimming were obtained from the DNA. The data hold hundreds of thousands of clones, with approximately 84% observed a single time. All enrollees were about 18 to 89 years old and from roughly 22 US areas.

The TCR sequence derives from a woman aged 25 to 39 who had recovered from COVID-19. The chain has TRBV5-1 and TRBJ2-3; D remains unclear. Sequencing used PBMCs or T cells enriched from blood (not recorded which). CDR3 bases: TGCGCCAGCAGCCTCCGCGCAGATACGCAGTATTTT. It codes for CASSLRADTQYF.